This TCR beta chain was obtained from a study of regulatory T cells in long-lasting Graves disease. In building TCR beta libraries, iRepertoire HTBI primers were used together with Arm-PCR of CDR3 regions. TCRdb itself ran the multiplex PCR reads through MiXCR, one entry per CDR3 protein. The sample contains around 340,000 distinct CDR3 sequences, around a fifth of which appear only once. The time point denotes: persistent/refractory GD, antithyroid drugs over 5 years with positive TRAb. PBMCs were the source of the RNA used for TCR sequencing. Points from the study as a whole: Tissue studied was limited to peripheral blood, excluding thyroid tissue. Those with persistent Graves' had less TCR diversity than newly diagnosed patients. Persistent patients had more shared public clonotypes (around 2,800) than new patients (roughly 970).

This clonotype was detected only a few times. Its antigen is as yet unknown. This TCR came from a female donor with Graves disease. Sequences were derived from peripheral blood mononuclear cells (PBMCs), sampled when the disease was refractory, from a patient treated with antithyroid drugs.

CDR3 protein: CAISSDLRDRGRVGSPLHF. The DNA for the CDR3 is TGTGCCATCAGTTCAGATCTCCGGGACAGGGGCCGGGTTGGTTCACCCCTCCACTTT. The rearrangement links TRBV10-3 to TRBJ1-6, with 10 bases matching TRBD1. The trim removed 5 bases at V and 9 bases at J, leaving 19 bases unmatched. The germline V gene encodes CDR1 ENHRY and CDR2 SYGVKD. This CDR3 spans 19 amino acids.